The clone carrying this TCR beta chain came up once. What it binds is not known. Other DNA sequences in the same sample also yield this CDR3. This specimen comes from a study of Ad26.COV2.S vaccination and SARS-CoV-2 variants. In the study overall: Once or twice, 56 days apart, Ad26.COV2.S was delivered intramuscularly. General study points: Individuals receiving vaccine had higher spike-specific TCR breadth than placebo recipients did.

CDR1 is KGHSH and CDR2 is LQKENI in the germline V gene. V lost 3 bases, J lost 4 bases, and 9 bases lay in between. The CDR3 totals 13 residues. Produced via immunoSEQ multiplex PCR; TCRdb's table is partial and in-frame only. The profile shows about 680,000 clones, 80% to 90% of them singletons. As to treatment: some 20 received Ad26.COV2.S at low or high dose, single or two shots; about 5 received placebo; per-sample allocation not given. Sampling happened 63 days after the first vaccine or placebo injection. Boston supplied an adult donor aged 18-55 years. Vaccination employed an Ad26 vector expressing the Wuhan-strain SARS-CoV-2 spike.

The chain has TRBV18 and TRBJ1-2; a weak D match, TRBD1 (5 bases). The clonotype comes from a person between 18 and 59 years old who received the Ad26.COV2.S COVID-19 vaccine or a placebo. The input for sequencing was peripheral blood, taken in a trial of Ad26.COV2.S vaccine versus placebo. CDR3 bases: TGTGCCAGCTCACCGGGGGGGAGCTATGGCTACACCTTC. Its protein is CASSPGGSYGYTF.